A single sample gave rise to the 15 T cell receptor beta chains below, sequenced in a study of technical replicates of blood from a handful of donors. Clones were sequenced by immunoSEQ multiplex PCR, and TCRdb holds only the in-frame ones, with some missing. The repertoire holds around 100,000 clones, with approximately 95% as singletons. Input material: T cells isolated from PBMCs. The receptors derive from a human donor in good health.

The gene calls are TRBV25-1 and TRBJ1-2, with 8 nucleotides matching TRBD1. Germline V gene lookup returns CDR1 MGHDK and CDR2 SYGVNS. J lost 8 bases, V lost 5 bases, and 16 bases had no gene match. The CDR3 totals 16 residues. CDR3 nucleotide sequence: TGTGCCAGCAGTCTATACATGGGGGGACAGGAAGGAGGCTACACCTTC. Amino acids: CASSLYMGGQEGGYTF.

The V gene is TRBV6-5, the J gene TRBJ1-1, with unresolved D. Trimming removed 6 bases at V and 3 bases at J, with 11 bases between. The CDR3 consists of 13 residues. Germline V gives CDR1 MNHEY, CDR2 SVGAGI. As DNA, the CDR3 is TGTGCCAGCAGCAGAGGGAGAGACACTGAAGCTTTCTTT. It specifies CASSRGRDTEAFF.

CDR3: CASSKTPFGGSQETQYF. The CDR3 nucleotides are TGTGCCAGCAGCAAAACTCCTTTTGGCGGGAGCCAAGAGACCCAGTACTTC. The chain recombines TRBV21-1 with TRBJ2-5; the table's D call, TRBD2, was not checked against the DNA. TRBV21-1 is given as a pseudogene. The CDR3 is 17 residues long.

A single count supports this clone. The rearrangement joins TRBV30 to TRBJ1-2; D call uncertain. Per germline, CDR1 GTSNPN and CDR2 SVGIG (reference sequence). The CDR3 sequence is 15 residues long. V lost 0 bases and J lost 5, with 16 bases in between. CDR3 sequence: CAWSVQGRERYGYTF. In DNA, the CDR3 is TGTGCCTGGAGTGTTCAAGGGAGGGAGAGGTATGGCTACACCTTC.

The chain combines TRBV2 with TRBJ2-1, with TRBD1 as a possible D gene (6 bases). Germline lookup yields CDR1 SNHLY and CDR2 FYNNEI. Trimming took off 4 bases at V and 4 bases at J, with 8 bases between the two ends. This CDR3 spans 13 amino acids. The CDR3 is CASSGTAYNEQFF. The CDR3, as DNA: TGTGCCAGCAGTGGGACAGCGTACAATGAGCAGTTCTTC.

Comment on this clone: At one boundary the junction diverges from the germline segment, which might be a read error. The rearrangement joins TRBV7-7 to TRBJ2-2, with D perhaps matching TRBD2 (5 bases). Germline CDR1 reads SSHAT; CDR2 reads FNYEAQ (reference sequence). The CDR3 is 14 residues long. CDR3 sequence: CASSLVPGTGELFF. The CDR3 coding sequence is TGTGCTAGCAGCTTAGTTCCGGGAACCGGGGAGCTGTTTTTT. The complete variable domain, with remaining parts taken from reference TRBV7-7 and TRBJ2-2, reads GAGVSQSPRYKVTKRGQDVTLRCDPISSHATLYWYQQALGQGPEFLTYFNYEAQPDKSGLPSDRFSAERPEGSISTLTIQRTEQRDSAMYRCASSLVPGTGELFFGEGSRLTVL.

The chain is built from TRBV5-4 and TRBJ2-5, with 8 bases that match TRBD2. Germline CDR1 reads SGHNT; CDR2 reads YYREEE (reference sequence). Unmatched junction bases numbered 6, after V lost 0 bases and J lost 5 bases. The CDR3 is 15 residues long. The CDR3 sequence is CASSLDPGREETQYF. For the CDR3, the DNA is TGTGCCAGCAGCTTGGATCCCGGGAGGGAGGAGACCCAGTACTTC.

The chain couples TRBV18 to TRBJ2-2; D might be TRBD2 (5 bases). This CDR3 comprises 15 residues. Trimming stripped 3 bases from V and 1 base from J, with 9 bases between. CDR1 is KGHSH and CDR2 is LQKENI in the germline V gene. CDR3 amino acids: CASSPILGNTGELFF. DNA for the CDR3: TGTGCCAGCTCACCTATACTAGGGAACACCGGGGAGCTGTTTTTT.

The gene calls are TRBV5-6 and TRBJ2-6; the D gene is possibly TRBD2 (6 bases). In germline, CDR1 is SGHDT, CDR2 YYEEEE. This CDR3 comprises 17 residues. V gave up 2 bases and J gave up 2 bases, with 14 bases separating them. CDR3 in amino acids: CASSFPFAGPGANVLTF. The DNA for the CDR3 is TGTGCCAGCAGCTTTCCCTTTGCGGGGCCTGGGGCCAACGTCCTGACTTTC.

This clone was counted a few times. The V call is TRBV5-6, the J call TRBJ2-7, with TRBD1 identical over 9 bases. The CDR3 has 19 amino acids. Trimming removed 4 bases from V and 1 base from J; junction bases left unmatched: 18. CDR1 and CDR2 (germline): SGHDT, YYEEEE. CDR3 bases: TGTGCCAGCAGCCAGTCTCATCCCACTTGGGACAGGGAGTCCTACGAGCAGTACTTC. Amino acid sequence: CASSQSHPTWDRESYEQYF.

V usage is TRBV19 and J usage is TRBJ1-2, with no clear D. The CDR3 consists of 12 residues. V lost 6 bases, J lost 8 bases, and 13 bases lay in between. Germline CDR1 LNHDA, CDR2 SQIVND (reference sequence). The CDR3 nucleotides read TGTGCCAGTAGGCTTTGGGGAGGAGGCTACACCTTC. Protein: CASRLWGGGYTF.

The chain has TRBV13 and TRBJ2-7; TRBD2 matches at 7 bases. The CDR3 contains 17 residues. From germline, CDR1 is PRHDT and CDR2 FYEKMQ (reference sequence). The J segment lost 0 bases and the V segment lost 5 bases, leaving 13 bases of the junction unmatched. The CDR3 here is CASSLAGAGVVSYEQYF. The CDR3 region has the DNA TGTGCCAGCAGCCTAGCCGGGGCGGGAGTGGTCTCCTACGAGCAGTACTTC. Full variable domain (remainder filled in from reference TRBV13 and TRBJ2-7): AAGVIQSPRHLIKEKRETATLKCYPIPRHDTVYWYQQGPGQDPQFLISFYEKMQSDKGSIPDRFSAQQFSDYHSELNMSSLELGDSALYFCASSLAGAGVVSYEQYFGPGTRLTVT.

V usage is TRBV12-5 and J usage is TRBJ2-2, with 11 bases matching TRBD2. After removal of 5 bases from V and 2 bases from J, the junction contained 10 bases not matched to a gene. Germline-derived CDR1 and CDR2 are LGHNT and FRNRAP. This CDR3 region has 18 residues. CDR3 protein: CASGGLPGLAENTGELFF. The CDR3 DNA sequence: TGTGCTAGTGGTGGACTCCCGGGACTAGCGGAAAACACCGGGGAGCTGTTTTTT.

This chain links TRBV27 with TRBJ2-7; TRBD1 agrees at 10 bases. J was trimmed by 5 bases and V by 5 bases; bases with no gene match: 6. This CDR3 is built from 14 residues. CDR1 is MNHEY and CDR2 is SMNVEV in the germline V gene (reference sequence). CDR3 bases: TGTGCCAGCAGTCCCATGGACAGGGGGGACGAGCAGTACTTC. Its translation is CASSPMDRGDEQYF.

This clone was recorded only once. The rearrangement links TRBV1 to TRBJ2-7; the table's D call of TRBD2 was not tested on the DNA. TRBV1 is a pseudogene segment. CDR3 length: 14 residues. CDR3 amino acids: CTSRVSGSSYEQYF. In DNA form, the CDR3 reads TGCACCAGCAGAGTTAGCGGGAGCTCCTACGAGCAGTACTTC.